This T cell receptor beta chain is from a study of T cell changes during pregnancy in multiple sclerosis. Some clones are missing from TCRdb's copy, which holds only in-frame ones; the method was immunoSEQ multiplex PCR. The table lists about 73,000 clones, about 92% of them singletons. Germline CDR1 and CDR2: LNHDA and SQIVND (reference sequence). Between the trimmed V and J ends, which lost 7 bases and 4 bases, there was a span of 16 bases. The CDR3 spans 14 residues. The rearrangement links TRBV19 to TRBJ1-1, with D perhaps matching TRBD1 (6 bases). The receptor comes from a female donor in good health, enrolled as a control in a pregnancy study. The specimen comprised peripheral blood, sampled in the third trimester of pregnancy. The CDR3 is CASTRGRGGTEAFF. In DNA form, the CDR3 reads TGTGCCAGTACCCGGGGCAGGGGTGGCACTGAAGCTTTCTTT. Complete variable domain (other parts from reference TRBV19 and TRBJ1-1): DGGITQSPKYLFRKEGQNVTLSCEQNLNHDAMYWYRQDPGQGLRLIYYSQIVNDFQKGDIAEGYSVSREKKESFPLTVTSAQKNPTAFYLCASTRGRGGTEAFFGQGTRLTVV.